This T cell receptor beta chain came from a study of OX40 agonist ivuxolimab in advanced cancers. Study summary: Ivuxolimab, an agonist antibody against OX40 (CD134), was given to patients. The patients received ivuxolimab by intravenous route every 2 weeks at 0.01 to 10 mg/kg. Among those enrolled, mean age was 60 years (range roughly 23 to 85) and over 70% were male.

Libraries were prepared by immunoSEQ multiplex PCR; TCRdb keeps only in-frame clonotypes and omits some of them. The sample lists roughly 60,000 clones; roughly 85% were seen once. Germline CDR1 is MGHRA and CDR2 is YSYEKL. The CDR3 length is 15 residues. V was pared by 1 base and J by 3 bases, with 11 bases between. The specimen was CD4+ or CD8+ T cells sorted from blood, collected in a trial of the OX40 agonist ivuxolimab. The TCR sequence derives from an adult with an advanced solid tumor such as melanoma, head and neck, liver or kidney cancer. This chain joins TRBV4-1 and TRBJ2-3, with D perhaps matching TRBD1 (5 bases). The CDR3 sequence is CASSQASTATDTQYF. The DNA of the CDR3 is TGCGCCAGCAGCCAAGCCTCGACAGCAACAGATACGCAGTATTTT.